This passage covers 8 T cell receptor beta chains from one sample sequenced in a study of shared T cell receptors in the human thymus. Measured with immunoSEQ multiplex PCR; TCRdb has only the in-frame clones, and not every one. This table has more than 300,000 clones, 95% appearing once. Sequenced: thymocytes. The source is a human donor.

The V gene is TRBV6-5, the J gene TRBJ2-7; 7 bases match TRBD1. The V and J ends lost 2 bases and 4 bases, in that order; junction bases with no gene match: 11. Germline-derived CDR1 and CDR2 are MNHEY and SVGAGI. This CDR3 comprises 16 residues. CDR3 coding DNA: TGTGCCAGCAGTTACCCTTTGAAAGGGGGCGGGTACGAGCAGTACTTC. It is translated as CASSYPLKGGGYEQYF.

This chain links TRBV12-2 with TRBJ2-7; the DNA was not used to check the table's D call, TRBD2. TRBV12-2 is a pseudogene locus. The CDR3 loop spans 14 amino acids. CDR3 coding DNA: TGTGCAAGTGGGACGGGGAGGGGGGAATCGGGCCAGTACTTC. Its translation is CASGTGRGESGQYF.

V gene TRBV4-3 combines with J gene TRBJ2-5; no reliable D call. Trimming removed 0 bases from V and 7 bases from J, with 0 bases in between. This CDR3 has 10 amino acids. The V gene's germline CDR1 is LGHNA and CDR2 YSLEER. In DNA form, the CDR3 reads TGCGCCAGCAGCCAAGAGACCCAGTACTTC. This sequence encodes CASSQETQYF.

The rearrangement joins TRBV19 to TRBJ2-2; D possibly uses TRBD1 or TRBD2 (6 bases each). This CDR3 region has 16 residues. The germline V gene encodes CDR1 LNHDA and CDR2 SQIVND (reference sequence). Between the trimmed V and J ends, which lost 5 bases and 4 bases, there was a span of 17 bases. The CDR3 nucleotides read TGTGCCAGTAGTCCCGGGACACCGCGGGGCACCGGGGAGCTGTTTTTT. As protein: CASSPGTPRGTGELFF.

As DNA, the CDR3 is TGTGCCAGCAGCGTATGGGGCACTGAAGCTTTCTTT. Its translation is CASSVWGTEAFF. The J gene is TRBJ1-1, the V gene TRBV9; D ambiguous. Germline-derived CDR1 and CDR2 are SGDLS and YYNGEE. Trimming stripped 1 base from V and 4 bases from J, with 5 bases between. This CDR3 has 12 residues.

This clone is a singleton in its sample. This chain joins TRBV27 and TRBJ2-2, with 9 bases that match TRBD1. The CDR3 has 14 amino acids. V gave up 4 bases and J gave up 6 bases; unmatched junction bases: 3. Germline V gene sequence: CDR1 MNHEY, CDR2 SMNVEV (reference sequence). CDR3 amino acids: CASSSRDRAGELFF. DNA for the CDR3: TGTGCCAGCAGTTCCCGGGACAGGGCCGGGGAGCTGTTTTTT.

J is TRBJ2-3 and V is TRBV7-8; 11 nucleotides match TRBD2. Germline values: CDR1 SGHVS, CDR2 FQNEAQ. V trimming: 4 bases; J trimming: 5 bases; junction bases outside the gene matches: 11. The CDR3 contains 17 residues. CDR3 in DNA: TGTGCCAGCAGCTCACAAATAGCGGGAGGGCGCCAAGATACGCAGTATTTT. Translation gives CASSSQIAGGRQDTQYF.

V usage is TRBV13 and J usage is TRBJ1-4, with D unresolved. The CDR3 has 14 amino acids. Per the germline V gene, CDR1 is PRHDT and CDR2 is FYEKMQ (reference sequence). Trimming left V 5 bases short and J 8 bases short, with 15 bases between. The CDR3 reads CASSPTRAGEKLFF. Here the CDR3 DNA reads TGTGCCAGCAGCCCGACAAGGGCGGGAGAAAAACTGTTTTTT.